This T cell receptor beta chain was retrieved from a study of patients and donors after allogeneic stem cell transplantation. TCRdb re-analysed the RT-PCR reads in MiXCR, keeping a single row per CDR3 protein. The sample shows roughly 190,000 distinct CDR3 sequences, less than 45% of them seen only once. The CDR3 runs 14 residues. V lost 4 bases and J lost 4; bases outside the gene matches: 4. Germline CDR1 is LGHNA and CDR2 is YSLEER. The specimen was blood, either unsorted or a sorted T cell fraction (not recorded which). This receptor was obtained from a human donor who was either an allogeneic HSCT recipient or a stem cell or donor lymphocyte infusion donor (not recorded which). It is not recorded whose cells these are; they may come from a transplant donor. The chain combines TRBV4-3 with TRBJ2-7, with 10 bases aligning to TRBD1. CDR3 nucleotide sequence: TGCGCCAGCAGCCTCAGACAGGGGGCGTACGAGCAGTACTTC. This gives the protein CASSLRQGAYEQYF.